This TCR beta chain was recorded in a study of tissue T cells after allogeneic stem cell transplantation. Study as a whole: Adult allogeneic hematopoietic cell transplant recipients with steroid-refractory graft-versus-host disease were prospectively enrolled for research autopsy. Of the grafts for graft-versus-host disease patients, several were unmodified and three CD34-selected. Five GVHD patients had recipient-origin PBMCs collected before transplant.

Looked up from germline, CDR1 is SGHDN and CDR2 is FVKESK. The CDR3 length is 14 residues. Trimming took off 0 bases at V and 5 bases at J, with 10 bases between the two ends. TCRdb keeps only in-frame clones here, not all; method: immunoSEQ multiplex PCR. Of some 43,000 clones in the sample, 80% to 95% are singletons; the top ten hold roughly 3.8%. General study findings and limits: Few T cell clones were shared across patients, but motif clusters showed tissue-specific shared signatures.

About this clone itself: Its antigen is unknown.

The sequence derives from a woman aged 40-70 years who later had graft-versus-host disease after an allogeneic stem cell transplant. The rearrangement links TRBV14 to TRBJ1-2, with unresolved D. The sequencing used blood, collected before transplantation. CDR3 residues: CASSQDRGPYGYTF. CDR3 in DNA: TGTGCCAGCAGCCAAGATCGCGGACCTTATGGCTACACCTTC.